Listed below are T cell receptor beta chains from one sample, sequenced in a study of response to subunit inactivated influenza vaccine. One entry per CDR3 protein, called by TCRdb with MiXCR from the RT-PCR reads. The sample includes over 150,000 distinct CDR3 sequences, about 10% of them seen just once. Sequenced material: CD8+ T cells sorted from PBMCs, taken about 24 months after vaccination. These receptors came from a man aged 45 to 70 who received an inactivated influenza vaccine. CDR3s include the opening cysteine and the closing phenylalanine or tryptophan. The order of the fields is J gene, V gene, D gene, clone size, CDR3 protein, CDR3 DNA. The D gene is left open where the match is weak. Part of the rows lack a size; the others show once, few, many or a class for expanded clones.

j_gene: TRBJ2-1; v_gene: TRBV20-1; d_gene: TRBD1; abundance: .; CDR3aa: CSATRTGPGNEQFF; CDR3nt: TGCAGTGCTACTCGGACAGGGCCAGGTAATGAGCAGTTCTTC
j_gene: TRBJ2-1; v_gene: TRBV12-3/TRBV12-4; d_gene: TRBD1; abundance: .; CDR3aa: CASSGGQGVGNEQFF; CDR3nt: TGTGCCAGCAGTGGGGGACAGGGAGTAGGCAATGAGCAGTTCTTC
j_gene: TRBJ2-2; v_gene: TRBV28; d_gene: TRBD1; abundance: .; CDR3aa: CASSRDRGQRPTGELFF; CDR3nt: TGTGCCAGCAGCCGCGACAGGGGGCAAAGACCCACCGGGGAGCTGTTTTTT
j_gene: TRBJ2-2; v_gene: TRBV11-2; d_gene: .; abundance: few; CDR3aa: CASSLALPGELFF; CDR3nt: TGTGCCAGCAGCTTAGCGTTACCCGGGGAGCTGTTTTTT
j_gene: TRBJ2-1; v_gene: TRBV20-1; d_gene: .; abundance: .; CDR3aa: CSPSGETKQFF; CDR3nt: TGCAGTCCCTCGGGGGAGACCAAGCAGTTCTTC
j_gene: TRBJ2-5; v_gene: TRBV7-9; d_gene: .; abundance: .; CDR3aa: CASSFATGWKTQYF; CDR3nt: TGTGCCAGCAGCTTTGCGACAGGTTGGAAGACCCAGTACTTC
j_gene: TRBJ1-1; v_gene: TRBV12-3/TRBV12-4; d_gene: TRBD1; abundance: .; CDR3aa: CASSWDRVNTEAFF; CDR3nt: TGTGCCAGCAGTTGGGACAGGGTGAACACTGAAGCTTTCTTT
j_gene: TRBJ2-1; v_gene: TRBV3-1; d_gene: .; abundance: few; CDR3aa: CASSQEEGVARNEQFF; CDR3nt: TGTGCCAGCAGCCAAGAAGAGGGGGTGGCTCGGAATGAGCAGTTCTTC
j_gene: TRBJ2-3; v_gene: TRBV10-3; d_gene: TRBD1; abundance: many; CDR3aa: CATRQGADTQYF; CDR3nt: TGTGCCACACGACAGGGGGCAGATACGCAGTATTTT
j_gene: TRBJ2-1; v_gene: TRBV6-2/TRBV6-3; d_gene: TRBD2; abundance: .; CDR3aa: CASSYLGLASFF; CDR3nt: TGTGCCAGCAGTTACTTGGGACTAGCGAGCTTCTTC
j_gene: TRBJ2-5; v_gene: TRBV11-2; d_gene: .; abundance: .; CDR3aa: CASSFLALPQETQYF; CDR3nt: TGTGCCAGCAGCTTCCTGGCCCTTCCACAAGAGACCCAGTACTTC
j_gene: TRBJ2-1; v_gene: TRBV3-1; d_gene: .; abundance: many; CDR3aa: CASSRFIQNSMSAYNEQFF; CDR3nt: TGTGCCAGCAGCCGATTTATTCAGAATTCAATGTCCGCCTACAATGAGCAGTTCTTC
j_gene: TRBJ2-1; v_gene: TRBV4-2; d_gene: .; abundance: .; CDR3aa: CASSQEARDEQFF; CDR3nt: TGTGCCAGCAGCCAAGAAGCCAGAGATGAGCAGTTCTTC
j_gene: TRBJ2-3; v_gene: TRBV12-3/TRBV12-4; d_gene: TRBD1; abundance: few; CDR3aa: CASSFWRQGADTQYF; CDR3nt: TGTGCCAGCAGTTTCTGGCGACAGGGTGCAGATACGCAGTATTTT
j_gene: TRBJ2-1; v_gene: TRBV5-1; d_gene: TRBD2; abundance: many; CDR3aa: CASSLVLAGEYNEQFF; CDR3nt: TGCGCCAGCAGCTTGGTGCTAGCGGGAGAATACAATGAGCAGTTCTTC
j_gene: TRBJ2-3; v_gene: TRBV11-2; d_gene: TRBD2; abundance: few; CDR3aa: CASSLDARGSGRALGTDTQYF; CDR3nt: TGTGCCAGCAGCTTAGATGCCCGAGGGAGCGGGAGGGCCCTCGGCACAGATACGCAGTATTTT
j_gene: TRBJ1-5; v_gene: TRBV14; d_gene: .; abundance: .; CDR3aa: CASSQGAGEPQHF; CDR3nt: TGTGCCAGCAGCCAAGGGGCAGGGGAGCCCCAGCATTTT
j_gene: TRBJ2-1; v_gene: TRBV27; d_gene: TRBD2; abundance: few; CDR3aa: CASSLLVGEGPSNEQFF; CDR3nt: TGTGCCAGCAGTTTATTGGTCGGGGAGGGCCCTTCGAATGAGCAGTTCTTC
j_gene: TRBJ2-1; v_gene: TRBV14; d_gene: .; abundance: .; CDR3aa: CASSQGPVTISYNEQFF; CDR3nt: TGTGCCAGCAGCCAAGGTCCAGTGACGATCTCCTACAATGAGCAGTTCTTC
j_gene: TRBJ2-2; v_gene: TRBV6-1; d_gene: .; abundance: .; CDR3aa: CASPKYRNTGELFF; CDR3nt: TGTGCCAGCCCCAAATACAGGAACACCGGGGAGCTGTTTTTT
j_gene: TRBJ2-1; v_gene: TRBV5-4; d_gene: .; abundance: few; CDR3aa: CASSLIENYNEQFF; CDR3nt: TGTGCCAGCAGCTTGATTGAAAACTACAATGAGCAGTTCTTC
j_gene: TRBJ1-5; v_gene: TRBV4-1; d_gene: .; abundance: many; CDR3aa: CASSQGRGPQPQHF; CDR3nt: TGCGCCAGCAGCCAAGGTCGGGGGCCCCAGCCCCAGCATTTT
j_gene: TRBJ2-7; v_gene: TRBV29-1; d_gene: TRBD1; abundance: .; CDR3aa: CSVEARGPSYEQYF; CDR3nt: TGCAGCGTTGAGGCCAGGGGGCCAAGCTACGAGCAGTACTTC
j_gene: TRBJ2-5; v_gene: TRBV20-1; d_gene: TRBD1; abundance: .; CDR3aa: CSARDLRQGWETQYF; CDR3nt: TGCAGTGCTAGAGATCTCCGACAGGGCTGGGAGACCCAGTACTTC
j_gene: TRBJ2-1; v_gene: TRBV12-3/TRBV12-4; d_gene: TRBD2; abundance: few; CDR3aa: CASSFGTIPTEQFF; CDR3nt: TGTGCCAGCAGTTTTGGGACTATCCCAACCGAGCAGTTCTTC
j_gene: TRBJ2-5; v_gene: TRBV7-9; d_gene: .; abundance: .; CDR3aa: CASSLVSGLFQETQYF; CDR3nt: TGTGCCAGCAGCTTAGTTTCAGGGTTGTTCCAAGAGACCCAGTACTTC
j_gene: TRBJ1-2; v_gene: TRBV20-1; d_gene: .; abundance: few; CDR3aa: CSASALRTAYGYTF; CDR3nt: TGCAGTGCTAGTGCCTTACGGACAGCCTATGGCTACACCTTC
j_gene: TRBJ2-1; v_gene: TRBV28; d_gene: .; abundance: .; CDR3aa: CASSPGTFWFF; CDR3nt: TGTGCCAGCAGCCCCGGGACATTCTGGTTCTTC
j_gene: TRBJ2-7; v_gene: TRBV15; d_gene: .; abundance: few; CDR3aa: CATSKDINEQYF; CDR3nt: TGTGCCACCAGCAAGGACATCAACGAGCAGTACTTC
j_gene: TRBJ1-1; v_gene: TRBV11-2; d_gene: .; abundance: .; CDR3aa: CASSLDSFLPMNTEAFF; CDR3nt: TGTGCCAGCAGCTTAGACAGTTTTTTACCCATGAACACTGAAGCTTTCTTT
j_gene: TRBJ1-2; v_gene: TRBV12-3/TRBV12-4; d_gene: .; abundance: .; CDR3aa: CASSTGTYGYTF; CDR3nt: TGTGCCAGCAGTACTGGGACATATGGCTACACCTTC
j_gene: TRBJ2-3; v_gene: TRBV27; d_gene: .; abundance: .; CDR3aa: CASSYGKVTDTQYF; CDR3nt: TGTGCCAGCAGTTATGGGAAAGTCACAGATACGCAGTATTTT
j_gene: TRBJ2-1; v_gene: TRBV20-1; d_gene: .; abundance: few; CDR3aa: CSARIGIEQFF; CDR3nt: TGCAGTGCCCGGATAGGAATCGAGCAGTTCTTC
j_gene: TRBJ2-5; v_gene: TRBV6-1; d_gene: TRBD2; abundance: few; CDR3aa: CASSRGLAGGIAQQETQYF; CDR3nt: TGTGCCAGCAGTAGGGGACTAGCGGGGGGAATTGCCCAACAAGAGACCCAGTACTTC
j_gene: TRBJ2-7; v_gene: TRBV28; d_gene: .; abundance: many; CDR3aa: CASSFLSDGGTSSYEQYF; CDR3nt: TGTGCCAGCAGTTTTCTCTCCGATGGGGGAACTAGCTCCTACGAGCAGTACTTC
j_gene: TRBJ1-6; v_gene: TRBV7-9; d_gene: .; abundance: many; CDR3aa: CASSLDSTVSYNSPLHF; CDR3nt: TGTGCCAGCAGCTTAGATTCAACGGTTTCCTATAATTCACCCCTCCACTTT
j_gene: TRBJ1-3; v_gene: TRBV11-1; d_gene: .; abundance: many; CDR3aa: CASSLLGQPQTERASGNTIYF; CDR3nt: TGTGCCAGCAGCTTATTAGGCCAACCACAGACAGAGCGGGCTTCTGGAAACACCATATATTTT
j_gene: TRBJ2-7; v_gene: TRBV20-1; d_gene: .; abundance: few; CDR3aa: CSQSGLHAYEQYF; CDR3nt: TGCAGTCAATCGGGACTCCATGCCTACGAGCAGTACTTC
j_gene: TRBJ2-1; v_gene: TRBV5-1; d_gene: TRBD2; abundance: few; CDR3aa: CASSPEVGGHEQFF; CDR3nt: TGCGCCAGCAGCCCAGAGGTGGGAGGGCATGAGCAGTTCTTC
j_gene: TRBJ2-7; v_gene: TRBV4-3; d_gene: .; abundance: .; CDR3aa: CASSQDRQDEQYF; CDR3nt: TGCGCCAGCAGCCAAGATCGGCAGGACGAGCAGTACTTC
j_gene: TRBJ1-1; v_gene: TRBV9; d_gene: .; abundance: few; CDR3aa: CASSPRSQGLTEAFF; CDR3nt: TGTGCCAGCAGCCCCCGTTCGCAGGGTCTGACTGAAGCTTTCTTT
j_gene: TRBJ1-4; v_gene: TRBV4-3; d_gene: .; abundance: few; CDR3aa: CASSQGLGRANEKLFF; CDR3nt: TGCGCCAGCAGCCAAGGGTTGGGCAGGGCAAATGAAAAACTGTTTTTT
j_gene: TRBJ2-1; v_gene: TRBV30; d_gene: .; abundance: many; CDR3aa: CAWSVPPGGEFF; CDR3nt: TGTGCCTGGAGTGTACCCCCGGGCGGGGAGTTCTTC
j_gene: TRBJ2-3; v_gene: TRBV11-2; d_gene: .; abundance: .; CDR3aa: CASRRVGGRADTQYF; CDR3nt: TGTGCCAGCAGACGAGTTGGGGGGCGGGCAGATACGCAGTATTTT
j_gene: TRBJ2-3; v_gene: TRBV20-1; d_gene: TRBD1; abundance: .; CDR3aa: CCARDWDRGTDTQYF; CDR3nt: TGCTGTGCTAGAGATTGGGACAGGGGCACAGATACGCAGTATTTT
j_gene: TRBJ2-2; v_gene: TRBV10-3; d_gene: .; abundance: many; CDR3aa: CAISDNGMNTGELFF; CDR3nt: TGTGCCATCAGTGACAACGGAATGAACACCGGGGAGCTGTTTTTT
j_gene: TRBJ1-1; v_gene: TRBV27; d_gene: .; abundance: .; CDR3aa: CASSLSFRWNTEAFF; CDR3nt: TGTGCCAGCAGTTTATCGTTCAGGTGGAACACTGAAGCTTTCTTT
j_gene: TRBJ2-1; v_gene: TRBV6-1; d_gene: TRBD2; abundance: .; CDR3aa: CATPERTSGRAREQFF; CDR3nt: TGTGCCACTCCCGAGCGGACTAGCGGGAGGGCCCGGGAGCAGTTCTTC
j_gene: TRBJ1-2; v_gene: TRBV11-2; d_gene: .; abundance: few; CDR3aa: CASSLSATLGYTF; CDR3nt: TGTGCCAGCAGCCTCTCCGCAACCTTGGGCTACACCTTC
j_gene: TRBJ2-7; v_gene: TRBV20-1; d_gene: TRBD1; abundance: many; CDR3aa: CSARGTGETNEQYF; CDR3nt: TGCAGTGCCAGGGGGACAGGCGAGACTAACGAGCAGTACTTC
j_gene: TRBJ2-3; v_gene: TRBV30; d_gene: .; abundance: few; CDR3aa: CAWSRGTDTQYF; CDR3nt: TGTGCCTGGTCCCGAGGGACAGATACGCAGTATTTT
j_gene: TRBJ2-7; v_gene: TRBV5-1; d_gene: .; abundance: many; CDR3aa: CASTNSYEQYF; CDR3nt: TGCGCCAGCACCAACTCCTACGAGCAGTACTTC
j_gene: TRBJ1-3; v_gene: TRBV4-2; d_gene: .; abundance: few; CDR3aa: CASSQDGGGQSRNTIYF; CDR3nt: TGTGCCAGCAGCCAAGATGGAGGTGGGCAGTCAAGGAACACCATATATTTT
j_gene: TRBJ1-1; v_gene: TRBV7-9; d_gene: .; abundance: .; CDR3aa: CASSPRNTEAFF; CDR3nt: TGTGCCAGCAGCCCTCGGAACACTGAAGCTTTCTTT
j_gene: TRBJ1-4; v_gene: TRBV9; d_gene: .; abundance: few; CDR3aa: CASSETGVTNEKLFF; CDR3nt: TGTGCCAGCAGCGAGACGGGAGTCACTAATGAAAAACTGTTTTTT
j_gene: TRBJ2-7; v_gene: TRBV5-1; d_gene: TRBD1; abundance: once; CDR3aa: CASSIPGTGSYEQYF; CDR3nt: TGCGCCAGCAGCATTCCCGGGACAGGGTCATACGAGCAGTACTTC
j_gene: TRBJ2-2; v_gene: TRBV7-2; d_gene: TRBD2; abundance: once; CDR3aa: CAGSQGIAGGPGGELFF; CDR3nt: TGTGCCGGCAGCCAAGGAATAGCGGGAGGGCCCGGCGGGGAGCTGTTTTTT
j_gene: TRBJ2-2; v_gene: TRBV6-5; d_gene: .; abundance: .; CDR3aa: CASSLTQTVFTGELFF; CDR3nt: TGTGCCAGCAGTTTGACCCAGACGGTCTTCACCGGGGAGCTGTTTTTT